This T cell receptor (beta chain) stems from a study of identical twins. TCRdb re-analysed the 5' RACE reads in MiXCR, keeping a single row per CDR3 protein. Among hundreds of thousands of distinct CDR3 sequences listed, 7.5% were seen once. This clonotype was detected only a few times. Its antigen is as yet unknown. Study results and caveats: Excess sharing between twins was weaker in beta out-of-frame sequences. Potential partial confounding of zero-insertion analyses by invariant MAIT and iNKT cells was noted. Whereas memory repertoires showed no such difference, abundant cord blood beta clonotypes carried fewer insertions.

With no exceptions, donors were healthy Caucasians. These same records also appear under a second study, on yellow fever vaccine responses in identical twins.

This sequence originates from a woman younger than 30 in good health. The sequencing sample was made of CD8+ T cells sorted from blood.

CDR3 in amino acids: CASSYGATNEQFF. The CDR3 DNA follows: TGTGCCAGCAGTTACGGGGCGACCAATGAGCAGTTCTTC. This chain connects TRBV27 to TRBJ2-1; D may correspond to TRBD1 or TRBD2 (5 bases each). The germline V gene encodes CDR1 MNHEY and CDR2 SMNVEV (reference sequence). This CDR3 is 13 amino acids long. V lost 4 bases and J lost 6, with 10 bases in between.